This is a list of T cell receptor beta chains from one sample in a study of blood T cell repertoires in COVID-19. Clones were read by immunoSEQ multiplex PCR, and TCRdb kept only the in-frame ones, dropping some. The repertoire holds approximately 230,000 clones, with 88% as singletons. Sequencing was done on a sample of peripheral blood. These receptors were taken from a woman in her 30s with COVID-19, enrolled during active disease. Each CDR3 is given with its conserved first and last residue. D genes are given only for firm matches. Some rows have no size entry. The others give once, few or many, or a class for an expanded clone.

j_call d_call clone_size v_call cdr3_aa cdr3_nt
TRBJ2-3 TRBD2 NA TRBV6-4 CASSLAGGPAPDTQYF TGTGCCAGCAGTCTGGCGGGAGGGCCGGCTCCAGATACGCAGTATTTT
TRBJ1-6 TRBD1 NA TRBV9 CASSARQGDRSPLHF TGTGCCAGCAGCGCACGACAGGGCGATAGATCACCCCTCCACTTT
TRBJ1-4 TRBD1 NA TRBV19 CASSTKDRGRANEKLFF TGTGCCAGTAGTACGAAGGACAGGGGAAGGGCTAATGAAAAACTGTTTTTT
TRBJ2-3 TRBD1 many TRBV24-1 CATGPPQGAPGTDTQYF TGTGCCACCGGGCCGCCACAGGGGGCTCCGGGGACAGATACGCAGTATTTT
TRBJ1-1 NA NA TRBV28 CASSLLQGANTEAFF TGTGCCAGCAGTTTACTACAGGGAGCGAACACTGAAGCTTTCTTT
TRBJ2-5 TRBD2 NA TRBV5-6 CASSLAGGETQYF TGTGCCAGCAGCTTGGCGGGGGGGGAGACCCAGTACTTC
TRBJ2-7 TRBD1 NA TRBV28 CASKRHTTGTAEF TGTGCCAGCAAACGACATACTACCGGGACAGCCGAGTTC
TRBJ1-5 TRBD1 once TRBV27 CASRIRDRVRQPQHF TGTGCCAGCAGGATCCGGGACAGAGTCAGGCAGCCCCAGCATTTT
TRBJ1-6 NA NA TRBV3-1/TRBV3-2 CASSQDLGGSPLHF TGTGCCAGCAGCCAAGATCTAGGGGGTTCACCCCTCCACTTT
TRBJ2-2 NA NA TRBV11-3 CASSSRQDLIGELFF TGTGCCAGCAGCTCAAGACAGGATTTGATCGGGGAGCTGTTTTTT
TRBJ2-1 NA NA TRBV6-5 CASSYEAYNEQFF TGTGCCAGCAGTTACGAAGCGTACAATGAGCAGTTCTTC
TRBJ2-1 TRBD1 once TRBV19 CASSIGQGTGYNEQFF TGTGCCAGTAGTATAGGACAGGGCACCGGGTACAATGAGCAGTTCTTC
TRBJ2-1 NA NA TRBV30 CAWSIQTGSYNEQFF TGTGCCTGGAGCATCCAAACGGGCTCCTACAATGAGCAGTTCTTC
TRBJ1-4 TRBD1 NA TRBV4-3 CASSRTGGEKLFF TGCGCCAGCAGCCGGACAGGGGGCGAAAAACTGTTTTTT
TRBJ2-3 TRBD1 few TRBV28 CASSLVAGQGTDTQYF TGTGCCAGCAGTTTAGTGGCAGGACAGGGGACAGATACGCAGTATTTT
TRBJ2-5 TRBD1 NA TRBV4-1 CASSQPGQGGETQYF TGCGCCAGCAGCCAACCGGGACAGGGAGGTGAGACCCAGTACTTC
TRBJ2-3 TRBD2 NA TRBV6-5 CASSPGLAGADTQYF TGTGCCAGCAGTCCGGGACTAGCGGGGGCAGATACGCAGTATTTT
TRBJ1-1 TRBD1 NA TRBV10-3 CAISPGQGPNTEAFF TGTGCCATCAGCCCGGGACAGGGGCCGAACACTGAAGCTTTCTTT
TRBJ1-4 NA NA TRBV25-1 CASSAGRGGSEKLFF TGTGCCAGCAGTGCGGGACGGGGGGGAAGTGAAAAACTGTTTTTT
TRBJ1-1 NA NA TRBV4-1 CASSQDQRQRNTEAFF TGCGCCAGCAGCCAAGATCAACGACAGAGGAACACTGAAGCTTTCTTT
TRBJ2-7 TRBD2 NA TRBV7-9 CASSLSSGEDSYEQYF TGTGCCAGCAGCTTGTCTAGCGGGGAAGATTCCTACGAGCAGTACTTC
TRBJ1-1 NA NA TRBV5-4 CASSLTESTEAFF TGTGCCAGCAGCTTGACAGAATCTACTGAAGCTTTCTTT
TRBJ1-6 NA few TRBV5-1 CASSWTGGSPLHF TGCGCCAGCAGCTGGACCGGGGGTTCACCCCTCCACTTT
TRBJ2-2 NA NA TRBV19 CASYSGRGGTGELFF TGTGCCTCCTATTCCGGTAGAGGGGGCACCGGGGAGCTGTTTTTT
TRBJ1-4 TRBD1 NA TRBV5-6 CASSLGVGQGIRLFF TGTGCCAGCAGCTTAGGGGTGGGACAGGGGATTCGACTGTTTTTT
TRBJ2-7 TRBD1 NA TRBV6-2/TRBV6-3 CASSRTGQGGYEQYF TGTGCCAGCAGCCGCACCGGACAGGGAGGCTACGAGCAGTACTTC
TRBJ2-5 NA NA TRBV5-8 CASSLRYQETQYF TGTGCCAGCAGTCTCCGGTACCAAGAGACCCAGTACTTC
TRBJ2-3 TRBD2 NA TRBV27 CASSLLRGGSDTQYF TGTGCCAGCAGTTTATTACGGGGGGGTTCAGATACGCAGTATTTT
TRBJ1-5 TRBD1 once TRBV28 CASRHRTGTGVNQPQHF TGTGCCAGCAGACATAGAACCGGGACAGGGGTCAATCAGCCCCAGCATTTT
TRBJ2-1 TRBD2 NA TRBV11-3 CASSFQAGGRYNEQFF TGTGCCAGCAGCTTCCAAGCGGGAGGCCGTTACAATGAGCAGTTCTTC
TRBJ1-4 TRBD1 NA TRBV2 CASSRTGGKEKLFF TGTGCCAGCAGTCGGACAGGGGGCAAGGAAAAACTGTTTTTT
TRBJ2-1 TRBD2 once TRBV29-1 CSVEPSGAPDEQFF TGCAGCGTTGAGCCCAGCGGGGCTCCGGATGAGCAGTTCTTC
TRBJ1-1 TRBD1 once TRBV19 CASGGQSFWDTEAFF TGTGCCAGTGGGGGACAGTCCTTCTGGGACACTGAAGCTTTCTTT
TRBJ2-2 NA NA TRBV3-1/TRBV3-2 CASSQAQTTHTGELFF TGTGCCAGCAGCCAAGCTCAGACTACACACACCGGGGAGCTGTTTTTT
TRBJ2-3 TRBD2 NA TRBV3-1/TRBV3-2 CASSQNRGGIRDTQYF TGTGCCAGCAGCCAAAACCGCGGGGGTATCCGGGATACGCAGTATTTT
TRBJ2-1 TRBD2 once TRBV5-1 CASSLGLAGGTYNEQFF TGCGCCAGCAGCTTGGGACTAGCGGGAGGGACCTACAATGAGCAGTTCTTC
TRBJ2-5 NA once TRBV6-2/TRBV6-3 CASSYPTGSQETQYF TGTGCCAGCAGTTATCCCACAGGGTCCCAAGAGACCCAGTACTTC
TRBJ2-7 TRBD1 few TRBV28 CASSFWTGGSYEQYF TGTGCCAGCAGTTTCTGGACAGGGGGGTCCTACGAGCAGTACTTC
TRBJ2-1 NA once TRBV10-3 CAISESVGSSYNEQFF TGTGCCATCAGTGAGTCGGTCGGGAGCTCCTACAATGAGCAGTTCTTC
TRBJ2-5 NA NA TRBV7-9 CASSSVGGETQYF TGTGCCAGCAGTAGCGTTGGTGGTGAGACCCAGTACTTC
TRBJ2-1 NA NA TRBV4-3 CASSPYRGYNEQFF TGCGCCAGCAGCCCATATAGAGGATACAATGAGCAGTTCTTC
TRBJ1-2 NA NA TRBV6-2/TRBV6-3 CASSYTQGLGYTF TGTGCCAGCAGTTACACACAAGGACTAGGCTACACCTTC